What follows are 11 T cell receptor beta chains derived from one specimen sequenced in a study of cytomegalovirus exposure and HLA in healthy donors (dated by TCRdb to 2016 to 2017). The library was built by means of the immunoSEQ multiplex PCR assay. The multiplex PCR relied on a mix of 60 forward primers for TCR Vbeta segments and 13 reverse primers for TCR Jbeta segments. TCRdb took over this immuneACCESS table, retaining in-frame rearrangements with V and J assigned. Such tables are incomplete; in checked studies, under half of the missing clones stem from an unresolved V gene, and the remainder is unexplained. The sample table shows 100,000 to 150,000 clones, and roughly 80% are seen once. The ten top clones hold 7.5% to 9% of the sample. The sequenced sample was PBMCs. The origin of the receptors is a female donor in good health and CMV-seropositive.

The V call is TRBV29-1, the J call TRBJ1-4, with 7 positions matching TRBD1. The CDR3 totals 13 residues. V was clipped by 1 base and J by 8 bases; unmatched bases: 4. In germline, CDR1 is SQVTM, CDR2 ANQGSEA. DNA for the CDR3: TGCAGCGTTGAAGTGGTCAGGGGGGAAAAACTGTTTTTT. This translates into CSVEVVRGEKLFF.

V gene TRBV19 combines with J gene TRBJ2-7; D unresolved. With 1 base removed from V and 4 bases from J, the gap between germline ends came to 8 bases. Germline V gene sequence: CDR1 LNHDA, CDR2 SQIVND (reference sequence). This CDR3 has 13 residues. CDR3 residues: CASSIGDYYEQYF. The DNA for the CDR3 is TGTGCCAGTAGTATAGGCGATTATTACGAGCAGTACTTC.

The chain employs TRBV9 and TRBJ2-2; the match to TRBD2 covers 10 bases. V trimming: 0 bases; J trimming: 6 bases; junction bases outside the gene matches: 5. The CDR3 totals 16 residues. Looked up from germline, CDR1 is SGDLS and CDR2 is YYNGEE. The CDR3 DNA reads TGTGCCAGCAGCGTAGAGGAGCGGGGGGGCGCCGGGGAGCTGTTTTTT. Protein sequence: CASSVEERGGAGELFF.

V gene TRBV9 combines with J gene TRBJ1-4; 10 bases map to TRBD1. Trimming took 0 bases from V and 4 from J; bases not matched to a gene: 6. From germline, CDR1 is SGDLS and CDR2 YYNGEE. CDR3 length: 17 residues. CDR3 in amino acids: CASSVGIGTGDNEKLFF. DNA for the CDR3: TGTGCCAGCAGCGTAGGAATAGGGACAGGGGATAATGAAAAACTGTTTTTT. Drawing the rest from reference TRBV9 and TRBJ1-4, the complete variable domain is DSGVTQTPKHLITATGQRVTLRCSPRSGDLSVYWYQQSLDQGLQFLIQYYNGEERAKGNILERFSAQQFPDLHSELNLSSLELGDSALYFCASSVGIGTGDNEKLFFGSGTQLSVL.

The chain combines TRBV18 with TRBJ1-1, with D uncertain. Germline CDR1 reads KGHSH; CDR2 reads LQKENI. V lost 3 bases to trimming and J lost 8 bases, with 13 bases between them. The CDR3 extends over 13 amino acids. CDR3 in amino acids: CASSPGGQEEAFF. For the CDR3, the DNA is TGTGCCAGCTCACCGGGAGGGCAGGAGGAAGCTTTCTTT. Together with reference TRBV18 and TRBJ1-1, the CDR3 gives the full variable domain: NAGVMQNPRHLVRRRGQEARLRCSPMKGHSHVYWYRQLPEEGLKFMVYLQKENIIDESGMPKERFSAEFPKEGPSILRIQQVVRGDSAAYFCASSPGGQEEAFFGQGTRLTVV.

The chain combines TRBV6-5 with TRBJ2-7; TRBD1 aligns across 10 bases. The CDR3 length is 14 residues. The J segment lost 6 bases and the V segment lost 2 bases, leaving 4 bases of the junction unmatched. CDR1 and CDR2 from the germline V gene are MNHEY and SVGAGI. CDR3 sequence (DNA): TGTGCCAGCAGTTACGACAGGGGGCAAGGCGAGCAGTACTTC. This gives the protein CASSYDRGQGEQYF.

In DNA, the CDR3 is TGTGCCAGTAGTATAGTCGGGAATTCACCCCTCCACTTT. Translating it yields CASSIVGNSPLHF. This rearrangement joins TRBV19 to TRBJ1-6, with no clear D. CDR3 size: 13 residues. The V and J ends lost 1 base and 7 bases respectively, with 5 bases between them. In germline, CDR1 is LNHDA, CDR2 SQIVND (reference sequence).

V is TRBV20-1 and J is TRBJ1-2, with D tentatively TRBD1 (5 bases). Trimming pared 6 bases from V and 3 bases from J, leaving 8 bases between. Germline V CDR1 and CDR2: DFQATT, SNEGSKA (reference sequence). The CDR3 sequence is 11 residues long. The CDR3 protein is CSAGDDYGYTF. The CDR3 DNA sequence: TGCAGTGCAGGGGATGACTATGGCTACACCTTC.

The chain has TRBV2 and TRBJ1-5; D not resolved. The CDR3 length is 17 residues. Trimming took off 8 bases at V and 0 bases at J, with 20 bases between the two ends. Germline V gene lookup returns CDR1 SNHLY and CDR2 FYNNEI. CDR3 in amino acids: CASGTIQTLNSNQPQHF. CDR3 DNA: TGTGCCAGCGGAACTATACAAACACTTAATAGCAATCAGCCCCAGCATTTT.

The chain has TRBV5-1 and TRBJ2-7, with D perhaps matching TRBD2 (6 bases). V lost 0 bases and J lost 3, with 7 bases in between. The CDR3 runs 13 residues. Germline V gene lookup returns CDR1 SGHRS and CDR2 YFSETQ. The CDR3 here is CASSLGDFYEQYF. CDR3 DNA: TGCGCCAGCAGCTTGGGGGACTTCTACGAGCAGTACTTC.

This sequence joins TRBV5-4 and TRBJ2-3; D gene uncertain. Trimming stripped 1 base from V and 2 bases from J, with 8 bases between. The germline V gene encodes CDR1 SGHNT and CDR2 YYREEE (reference sequence). The CDR3 loop spans 14 amino acids. CDR3 nucleotide sequence: TGTGCCAGCAGCTTGCGAGCTCCCACAGATACGCAGTATTTT. This sequence encodes CASSLRAPTDTQYF.